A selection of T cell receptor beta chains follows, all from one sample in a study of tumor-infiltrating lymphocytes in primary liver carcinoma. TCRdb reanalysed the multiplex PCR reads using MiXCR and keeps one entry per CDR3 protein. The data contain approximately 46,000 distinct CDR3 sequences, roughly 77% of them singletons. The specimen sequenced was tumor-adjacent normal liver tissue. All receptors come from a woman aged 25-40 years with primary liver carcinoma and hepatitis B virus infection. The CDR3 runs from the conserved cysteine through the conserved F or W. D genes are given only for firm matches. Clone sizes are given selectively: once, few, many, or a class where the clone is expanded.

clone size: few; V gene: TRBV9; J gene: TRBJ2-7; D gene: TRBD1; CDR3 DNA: TGTGCCAGCAGCCCAGGACAGGGCCCCTACGAGCAGTACTTC; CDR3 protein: CASSPGQGPYEQYF
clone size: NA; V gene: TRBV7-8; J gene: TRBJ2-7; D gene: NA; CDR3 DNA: TGTGAAAGCAGCGCACTCCGGGGCCTCGCCCTCTACGAGCAGTACTTT; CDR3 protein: CESSALRGLALYEQYF
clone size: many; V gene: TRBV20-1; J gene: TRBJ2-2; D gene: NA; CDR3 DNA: TGCAGTGCTAGGAGTCGGCCAACAGGCGGGGAGCTGTTTTTT; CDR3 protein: CSARSRPTGGELFF
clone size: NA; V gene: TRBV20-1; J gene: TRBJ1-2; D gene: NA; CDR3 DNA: TGCAGTACCAAGCTACGGACGGGTCGGGGCGACTATGGCTACACCTTC; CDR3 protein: CSTKLRTGRGDYGYTF
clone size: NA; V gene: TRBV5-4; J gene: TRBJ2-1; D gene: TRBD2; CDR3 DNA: TGTGCCATCAGCTTGGAGGTTTTGGTAGCGGGCCTCGATGAGCAGTTCTTC; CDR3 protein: CAISLEVLVAGLDEQFF
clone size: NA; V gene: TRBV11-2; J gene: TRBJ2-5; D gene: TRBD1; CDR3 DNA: TGCGCCAGCTGCTTAGGGGACAGGGATCAAGAGACCCAGTACTTC; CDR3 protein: CASCLGDRDQETQYF
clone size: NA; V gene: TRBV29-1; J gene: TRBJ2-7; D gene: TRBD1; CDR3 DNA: TGCAGCATTGAAGGAGAGACAGGGTTCTCGTACGAGCAGTACTTC; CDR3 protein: CSIEGETGFSYEQYF
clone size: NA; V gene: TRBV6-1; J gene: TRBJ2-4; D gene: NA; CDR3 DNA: TGTGCCGGCAGGTTGGGAGGCGGTCTAGCCATAAACATTCACTACTTC; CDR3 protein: CAGRLGGGLAINIHYF
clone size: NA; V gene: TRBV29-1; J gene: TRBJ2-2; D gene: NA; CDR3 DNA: TGCAGCTTTGTCGGGTGGGGTGAGCTGTTTTTT; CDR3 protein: CSFVGWGELFF
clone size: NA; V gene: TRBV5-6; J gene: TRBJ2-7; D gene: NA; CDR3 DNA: TGTTCCAACAACCCGAAGCGCGTTTACTACGAGCAGTACTTC; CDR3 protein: CSNNPKRVYYEQYF
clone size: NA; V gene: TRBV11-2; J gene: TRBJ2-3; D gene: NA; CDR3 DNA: TGTGCCAGCAGCGTACGCGGGCCTCTTAACACAGATACGCAGTATTTT; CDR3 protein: CASSVRGPLNTDTQYF
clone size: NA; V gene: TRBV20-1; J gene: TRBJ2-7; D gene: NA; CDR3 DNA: TGCAGTGCTAAACATCCGGGACATATTTACGAGCAGTACTTC; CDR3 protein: CSAKHPGHIYEQYF
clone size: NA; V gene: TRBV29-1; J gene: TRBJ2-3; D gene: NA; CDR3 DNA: TGCAGCCATAGAGGCACAGATACGCATTATTTT; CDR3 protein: CSHRGTDTHYF
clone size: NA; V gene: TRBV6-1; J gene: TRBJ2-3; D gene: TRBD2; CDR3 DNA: TGTGCCAGCCGAATGGCGGGAGTGGGAGGCATGGGCACAGATACGCAGTATTTT; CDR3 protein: CASRMAGVGGMGTDTQYF
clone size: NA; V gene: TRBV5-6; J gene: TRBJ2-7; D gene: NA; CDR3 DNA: TGTGCCAGCAGCCAGGGGGGAAGCAGGGTCGGGGCCGCCAGGTCGTACGAGCAGTACTTC; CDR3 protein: CASSQGGSRVGAARSYEQYF
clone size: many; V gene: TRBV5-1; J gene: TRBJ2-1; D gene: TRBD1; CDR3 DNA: TGCGCCAGCAGCAAGGACAGGGGGGATGAGCAGTTCTTC; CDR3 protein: CASSKDRGDEQFF
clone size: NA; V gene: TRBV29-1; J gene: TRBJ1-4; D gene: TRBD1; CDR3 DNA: TGCAGCGTTGAAACCGGGGGACAGGGCTATGAAGAACTGTTTTTT; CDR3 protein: CSVETGGQGYEELFF
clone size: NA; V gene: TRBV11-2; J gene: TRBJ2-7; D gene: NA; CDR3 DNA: TGTGCCTGTAGCCTGGGAGAGCAGTACTTC; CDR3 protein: CACSLGEQYF
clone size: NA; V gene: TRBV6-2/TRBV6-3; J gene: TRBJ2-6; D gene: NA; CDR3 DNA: TGTGCCAGCAGCCGCACAGGCGCCCCTGGGGCCAACGTCCTGACTTTC; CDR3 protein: CASSRTGAPGANVLTF
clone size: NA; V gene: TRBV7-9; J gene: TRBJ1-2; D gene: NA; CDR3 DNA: TGTGCCAGCCACGACTCAGGCTATGGCTACACCTTC; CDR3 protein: CASHDSGYGYTF
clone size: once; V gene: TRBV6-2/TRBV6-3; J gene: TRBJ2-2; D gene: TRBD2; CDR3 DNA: TGTGCCTGCAGCGTAGCGGGAGACACCGGGGAGCCGTTTTTT; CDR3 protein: CACSVAGDTGEPFF
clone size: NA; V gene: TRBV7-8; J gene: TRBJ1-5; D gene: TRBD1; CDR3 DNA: TGTGCCAGCAGCTTACTTGTAGCAGGGGGCAAGTCCCAGCACTTT; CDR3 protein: CASSLLVAGGKSQHF
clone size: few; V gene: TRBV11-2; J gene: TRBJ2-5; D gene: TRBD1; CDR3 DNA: TGTGCCAGCAACACAAGAACAGGGGGCGCCGAAGAGACCCAGTACTTC; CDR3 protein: CASNTRTGGAEETQYF
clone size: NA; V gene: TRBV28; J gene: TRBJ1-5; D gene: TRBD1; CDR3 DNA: TGTGTCAGTACTCTACTAGGGGGCCAGCCCCATCATTTT; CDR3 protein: CVSTLLGGQPHHF
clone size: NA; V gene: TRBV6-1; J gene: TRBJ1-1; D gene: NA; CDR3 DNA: TGTGCCAGCAGTGACGGCCTAGAGGGGCTCGCTGAAGCTTTCTTT; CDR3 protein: CASSDGLEGLAEAFF
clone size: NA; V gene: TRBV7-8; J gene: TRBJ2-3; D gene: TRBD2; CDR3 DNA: TGTGCCAACAGCTTAAAAGAGGCTAGCGGGAGCACAGATACGCAGTATTTT; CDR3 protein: CANSLKEASGSTDTQYF
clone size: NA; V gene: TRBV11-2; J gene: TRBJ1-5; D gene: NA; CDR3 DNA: TGTGCCAGCAGCTTAGACCTGGGGGGTGGTGGCAATCAGACCCAGCATTTT; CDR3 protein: CASSLDLGGGGNQTQHF
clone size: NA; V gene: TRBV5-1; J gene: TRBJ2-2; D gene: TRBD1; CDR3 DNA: TGCGCCAGCAGGTTGGGCCACTGGGACAGAGCGGCCGGGGAGCTGTTTTTT; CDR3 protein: CASRLGHWDRAAGELFF
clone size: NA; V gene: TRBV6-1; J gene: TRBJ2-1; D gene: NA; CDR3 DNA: TGTGCCAGCAGTGTAACGGAGGAAGGTCACAGTGAGCAGTCCTTC; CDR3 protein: CASSVTEEGHSEQSF
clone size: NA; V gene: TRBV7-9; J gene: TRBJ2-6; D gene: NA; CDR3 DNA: TGTGCCAACAGTTTACCCCAGACTGGGGCCAACGTCCTGACTTTC; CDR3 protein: CANSLPQTGANVLTF
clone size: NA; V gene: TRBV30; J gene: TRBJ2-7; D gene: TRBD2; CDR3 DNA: TGTGCCAGGAGGGGACTAGCGGGGAAATCCTACGGGCAGTACTTC; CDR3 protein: CARRGLAGKSYGQYF
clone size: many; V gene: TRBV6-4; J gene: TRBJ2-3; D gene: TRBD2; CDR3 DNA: TGTGCCAGCAGTGAAGAGGCGGGCGGGGGAGATACGCAGTATTTT; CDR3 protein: CASSEEAGGGDTQYF
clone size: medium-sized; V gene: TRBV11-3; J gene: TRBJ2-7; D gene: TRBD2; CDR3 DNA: TGTGCCAGCAGCTACGGGACTAGGGAGGAGCAGTACTTC; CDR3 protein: CASSYGTREEQYF
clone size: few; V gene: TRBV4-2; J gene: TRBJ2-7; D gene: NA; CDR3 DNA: TGTGCCAACAGCCAAGATTGGAACGAGCAATACTTC; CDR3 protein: CANSQDWNEQYF
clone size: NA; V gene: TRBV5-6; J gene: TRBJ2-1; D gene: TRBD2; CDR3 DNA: TGTGCCGGCAGTTTATGCCGTGGACTAGGGATGTGGGAGCAGTTCTTC; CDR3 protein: CAGSLCRGLGMWEQFF
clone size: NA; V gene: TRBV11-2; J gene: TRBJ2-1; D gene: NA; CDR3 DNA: TGTGCAAGCAACTTCGAGTTCAATAAGCAGTTCTTC; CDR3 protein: CASNFEFNKQFF
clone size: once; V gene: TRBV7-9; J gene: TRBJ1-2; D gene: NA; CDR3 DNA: TGTGCCAGCAGCTTATGGAGCGGGCAGGGGCACGGCTACGCCTTC; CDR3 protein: CASSLWSGQGHGYAF
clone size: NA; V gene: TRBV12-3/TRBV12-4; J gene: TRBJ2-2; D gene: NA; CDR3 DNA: TGTGCCAGCACTTCAACCGGGGAGCTGTTTTTT; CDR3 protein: CASTSTGELFF
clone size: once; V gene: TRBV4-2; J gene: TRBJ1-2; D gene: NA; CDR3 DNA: TGTGCCAGCAGCCAAGATGGGGGGCGCGGGGGTGGCTACACCTTC; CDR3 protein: CASSQDGGRGGGYTF
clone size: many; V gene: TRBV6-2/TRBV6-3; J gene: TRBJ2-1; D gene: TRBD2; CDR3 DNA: TGTGCCAGCAGGAGACCGGGACTAGCGGATTTAGGCTACAATGAGCAGTTCTTC; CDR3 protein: CASRRPGLADLGYNEQFF
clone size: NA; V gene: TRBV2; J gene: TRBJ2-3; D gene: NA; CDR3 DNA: TGTGCCAGCAGTGAGCTTCACGACCCAGATACGCAGTATTTT; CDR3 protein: CASSELHDPDTQYF
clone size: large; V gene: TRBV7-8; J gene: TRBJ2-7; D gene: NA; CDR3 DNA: TGTGCCAGCAGCGCCCCCCGGGGCCTCGCCCTCTACGAGCAGTACTTC; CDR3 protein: CASSAPRGLALYEQYF
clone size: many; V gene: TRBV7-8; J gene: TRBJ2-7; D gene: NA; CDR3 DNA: TGTGCCAGCAGCTTAGATGGGACCCTCCGGTACGAGCAGTACTTC; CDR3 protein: CASSLDGTLRYEQYF
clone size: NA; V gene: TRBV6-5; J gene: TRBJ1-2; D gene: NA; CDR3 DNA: TGTGCCATCACCGCAGTTACTCATCAGGAGAGCCACAGGGGCTACACCTTC; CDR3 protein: CAITAVTHQESHRGYTF
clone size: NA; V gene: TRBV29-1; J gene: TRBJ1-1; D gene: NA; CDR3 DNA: TGCAGCGTTGAAGTGGGGACAAACACTGAAGCTTTCTTT; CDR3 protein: CSVEVGTNTEAFF
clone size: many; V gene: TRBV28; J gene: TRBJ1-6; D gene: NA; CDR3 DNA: TGTGCCAGCAGTTTGTCCGGTTCACCCCTCCACTTT; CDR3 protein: CASSLSGSPLHF
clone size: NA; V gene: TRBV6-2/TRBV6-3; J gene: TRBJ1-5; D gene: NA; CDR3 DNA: TGTGCCAGCGGTTACTCGATGGGGACACAGGCGAATCAGCCCCAGCATTTT; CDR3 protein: CASGYSMGTQANQPQHF
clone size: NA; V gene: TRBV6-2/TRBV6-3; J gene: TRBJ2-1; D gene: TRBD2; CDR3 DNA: TGTGCCGGCCGGAACCCTAGGCTAGCGGGAGTCAATGAGCAGTTCTTC; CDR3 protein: CAGRNPRLAGVNEQFF
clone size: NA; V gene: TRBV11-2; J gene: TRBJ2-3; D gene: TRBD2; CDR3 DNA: TGTGGCAACAGCCATCGAGGGAGCGGGAGCCTCACAAATACGCAGTATTTT; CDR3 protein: CGNSHRGSGSLTNTQYF
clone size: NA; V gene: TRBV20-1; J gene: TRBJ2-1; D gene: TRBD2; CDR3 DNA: TGCAGTGTCGAGGTGTGGACTAGTGATTACGGAGAGCAGTTCTTC; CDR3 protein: CSVEVWTSDYGEQFF
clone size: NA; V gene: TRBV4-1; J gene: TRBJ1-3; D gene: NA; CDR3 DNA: TGCGCCAGCAGTCAAGGGGACAACGGAAACACCATATATTTT; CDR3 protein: CASSQGDNGNTIYF
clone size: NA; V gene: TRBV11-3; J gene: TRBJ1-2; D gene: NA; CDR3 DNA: TGTGTCAGCAGCTTAGATGGTCCGCTCTATGACTACACCTTC; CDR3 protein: CVSSLDGPLYDYTF
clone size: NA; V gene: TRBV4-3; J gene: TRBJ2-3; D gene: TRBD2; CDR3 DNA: TGCGCCAGCTGCCAAGAAGGTCTAGTGGGAGGGCCAACAGATACGCAGTATTTT; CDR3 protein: CASCQEGLVGGPTDTQYF
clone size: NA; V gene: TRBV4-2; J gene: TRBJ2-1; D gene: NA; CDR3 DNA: TGTGCCAGCAGCCAAGGCCCCATGGTAACGGGTCAAAATGAGCAGTTCTTC; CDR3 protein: CASSQGPMVTGQNEQFF
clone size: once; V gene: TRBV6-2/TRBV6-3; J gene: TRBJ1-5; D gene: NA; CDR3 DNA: TGTGCCAGCGGTTACTCGATAGGTACACGGGTGAATCAGCCCCAGCATTTT; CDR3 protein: CASGYSIGTRVNQPQHF